These T cell receptor beta chains were read from a single sample in a study of blood T cell repertoires in COVID-19. Profiling relied on immunoSEQ multiplex PCR, and the TCRdb table lists in-frame clones only, not all of them. The sample includes 430,000 or so clones, about 88% of them seen just once. The material sequenced was PBMCs or T cells enriched from blood (not recorded which). The receptors originated from a woman younger than 30 who had been exposed to COVID-19. CDR3s include the opening cysteine and the closing phenylalanine or tryptophan. A D gene is named only where the DNA matches it firmly. Clone size is stated in some rows and not others, as once, few, many or a class when expanded.

J,D,size,V,CDR3,DNA
TRBJ1-1,NA,NA,TRBV19,CASSARGVDTEAFF,TGTGCCAGTAGTGCTCGGGGGGTAGACACTGAAGCTTTCTTT
TRBJ1-2,TRBD1,once,TRBV7-8,CASSLQGQGVRYTF,TGTGCCAGCAGTCTTCAGGGCCAGGGGGTTCGCTACACCTTC
TRBJ1-6,TRBD1,NA,TRBV28,CASSFQPSTGLSSYNSPLHF,TGTGCCAGCAGTTTCCAACCCTCGACAGGGCTAAGCTCCTATAATTCACCCCTCCACTTT
TRBJ2-5,NA,NA,TRBV27,CASSYKGVGETQYF,TGTGCCAGCAGTTACAAGGGGGTAGGCGAGACCCAGTACTTC
TRBJ2-3,TRBD2,NA,TRBV7-9,CASSWGVAGRLYTDTQYF,TGTGCCAGCAGCTGGGGGGTAGCGGGTCGCCTATACACAGATACGCAGTATTTT
TRBJ2-3,TRBD2,NA,TRBV29-1,CSVSGTLGDTQYF,TGCAGCGTTAGCGGGACGCTTGGAGATACGCAGTATTTT
TRBJ1-3,NA,NA,TRBV9,CASSVESSSGNTIYF,TGTGCCAGCAGCGTAGAATCGAGCTCTGGAAACACCATATATTTT
TRBJ2-5,TRBD2,NA,TRBV5-1,CASSGNGGAETQYF,TGCGCCAGCAGCGGCAACGGGGGGGCAGAGACCCAGTACTTC
TRBJ2-1,TRBD1,few,TRBV24-1,CATSDPFTGRGNNEQFF,TGTGCCACCAGTGATCCCTTTACGGGCAGGGGGAACAATGAGCAGTTCTTC
TRBJ1-4,NA,NA,TRBV19,CASSIRSARELFF,TGTGCCAGTAGTATACGGTCTGCAAGAGAACTGTTTTTT
TRBJ2-3,NA,NA,TRBV6-5,CASKGGSDTQYF,TGTGCCAGTAAGGGGGGGTCAGATACGCAGTATTTT
TRBJ2-5,NA,NA,TRBV12-3/TRBV12-4,CASRGESETQYF,TGTGCCAGCAGAGGGGAATCGGAGACCCAGTACTTC
TRBJ2-7,TRBD2,NA,TRBV5-5,CASSLGLAGAYEQYF,TGTGCCAGCAGCTTGGGACTAGCGGGAGCCTACGAGCAGTACTTC
TRBJ1-4,TRBD1,NA,TRBV5-4,CASSAVPFPGGQDEKLFF,TGTGCCAGCAGCGCAGTCCCGTTCCCAGGGGGCCAGGATGAAAAACTGTTTTTT
TRBJ2-1,NA,NA,TRBV16,CASSPGRGENEQFF,TGTGCCAGCAGCCCCGGCAGGGGAGAAAATGAGCAGTTCTTC
TRBJ2-7,TRBD2,few,TRBV5-4,CASSGGGYEQYF,TGTGCCAGCAGCGGGGGGGGCTACGAGCAGTACTTC
TRBJ2-7,NA,NA,TRBV5-5,CASTSTTYEQYF,TGTGCCAGCACCTCAACTACTTACGAGCAGTACTTC
TRBJ1-2,NA,few,TRBV27,CASKQGQGGIYGYTF,TGTGCCAGCAAGCAAGGACAAGGGGGAATCTATGGCTACACCTTC
TRBJ1-6,NA,once,TRBV25-1,CASSGGGLNSPLHF,TGTGCCAGCAGCGGGGGAGGCCTAAATTCACCCCTCCACTTT
TRBJ2-7,TRBD1,NA,TRBV18,CASSPRQGASYEQYF,TGTGCCAGCTCACCACGACAGGGGGCATCCTACGAGCAGTACTTC
TRBJ2-3,TRBD2,NA,TRBV3-1/TRBV3-2,CASSQDFGSGGGTDTQYF,TGTGCCAGCAGCCAAGATTTCGGGAGCGGGGGAGGCACAGATACGCAGTATTTT
TRBJ1-3,TRBD1,NA,TRBV5-1,CASSAAGTGSLISGNTIYF,TGCGCCAGCAGCGCGGCCGGGACAGGGTCCCTCATCTCTGGAAACACCATATATTTT
TRBJ2-3,NA,NA,TRBV18,CASSPQRESSDTQYF,TGTGCCAGCTCACCACAACGGGAGAGTTCAGATACGCAGTATTTT
TRBJ1-6,TRBD1,NA,TRBV18,CASSPSGQGNSPLHF,TGTGCCAGCTCACCGTCTGGACAGGGCAATTCACCCCTCCACTTT
TRBJ2-7,NA,NA,TRBV28,CASTGGMGLSYEQYF,TGTGCCAGCACCGGGGGTATGGGCCTCTCCTACGAGCAGTACTTC
TRBJ2-7,TRBD2,once,TRBV6-5,CASRASGGSSYEQYF,TGTGCCAGTAGAGCTAGCGGGGGTAGCTCCTACGAGCAGTACTTC
TRBJ2-3,NA,NA,TRBV5-1,CASSLGSYTDTQYF,TGCGCCAGCAGCTTGGGGAGTTACACAGATACGCAGTATTTT
TRBJ1-1,TRBD1,NA,TRBV2,CASSEGAGGPEAFF,TGTGCCAGCAGTGAAGGGGCAGGGGGGCCTGAAGCTTTCTTT
TRBJ1-2,NA,NA,TRBV6-2/TRBV6-3,CASSYAIYGYTF,TGTGCCAGCAGTTACGCGATCTATGGCTACACCTTC
TRBJ1-5,NA,many,TRBV6-1,CASSQGNQPQHF,TGTGCCAGCAGCCAGGGCAATCAGCCCCAGCATTTT
TRBJ2-6,TRBD2,NA,TRBV7-8,CASSERTSGSFGANVLTF,TGTGCCAGCAGCGAACGGACTAGCGGGAGTTTTGGGGCCAACGTCCTGACTTTC
TRBJ1-1,NA,NA,TRBV16,CASRTRTANTEAFF,TGTGCCAGCAGAACAAGGACAGCCAACACTGAAGCTTTCTTT
TRBJ2-7,TRBD2,NA,TRBV3-1/TRBV3-2,CASSRGLAATYEQYF,TGTGCCAGCAGCCGCGGACTAGCGGCCACCTACGAGCAGTACTTC
TRBJ1-5,NA,NA,TRBV2,CASSGLGAIRAQHF,TGTGCCAGCAGTGGGTTGGGGGCCATCAGGGCCCAGCATTTT
TRBJ1-1,NA,few,TRBV7-2,CASRETTGNTEAFF,TGTGCCAGCAGAGAAACTACAGGGAACACTGAAGCTTTCTTT
TRBJ1-2,NA,NA,TRBV6-1,CASSEGGTYGYTF,TGTGCCAGCAGTGAAGGGGGCACCTATGGCTACACCTTC
TRBJ1-2,TRBD1,NA,TRBV5-4,CASSLPYGQGMYGYTF,TGTGCCAGCAGCCTCCCCTATGGACAGGGAATGTATGGCTACACCTTC
TRBJ2-3,NA,NA,TRBV6-5,CASLSLDTQYF,TGTGCCAGCCTAAGTTTGGATACGCAGTATTTT
TRBJ1-1,NA,NA,TRBV7-6,CASSPQGRGTEAFF,TGTGCCAGCAGCCCACAGGGTAGGGGCACTGAAGCTTTCTTT
TRBJ2-7,NA,NA,TRBV28,CASSLQGPYEQYF,TGTGCCAGCAGCCTCCAGGGGCCATACGAGCAGTACTTC
TRBJ1-6,TRBD1,few,TRBV5-1,CASSLNRGDPQPYSPLHF,TGCGCCAGCAGCTTGAACAGGGGGGATCCACAACCGTATTCACCCCTCCACTTT
TRBJ2-5,NA,NA,TRBV19,CASSLQAGVQETQYF,TGTGCCAGTAGTCTACAGGCTGGGGTGCAAGAGACCCAGTACTTC
TRBJ2-3,TRBD2,NA,TRBV14,CASSLVAGAGDTQYF,TGTGCCAGCAGCCTGGTAGCGGGGGCGGGGGATACGCAGTATTTT
TRBJ2-5,TRBD1,NA,TRBV2,CASRRGGGVETQYF,TGTGCCAGCAGACGAGGGGGCGGAGTGGAGACCCAGTACTTC
TRBJ2-3,NA,NA,TRBV6-2/TRBV6-3,CASSYVRDTQYF,TGTGCCAGCAGTTACGTCAGAGATACGCAGTATTTT
TRBJ2-1,NA,once,TRBV5-4,CASSLVDRSYNEQFF,TGTGCCAGCAGCCTCGTCGACAGATCCTACAATGAGCAGTTCTTC
TRBJ1-1,NA,NA,TRBV19,CASSIDPGQGDTEAFF,TGTGCCAGTAGTATAGATCCGGGACAAGGGGACACTGAAGCTTTCTTT
TRBJ2-7,TRBD1,NA,TRBV27,CASSSTGYGEQYF,TGTGCCAGCAGTTCGACAGGGTACGGCGAGCAGTACTTC
TRBJ2-1,NA,NA,TRBV4-2,CASSQDLRASHNEQFF,TGTGCCAGCAGCCAAGATCTGCGGGCTAGTCACAATGAGCAGTTCTTC
TRBJ2-3,TRBD2,NA,TRBV7-6,CASRLSGSHLDTQYF,TGTGCCAGCAGATTAAGCGGGAGCCACTTAGATACGCAGTATTTT
TRBJ2-2,NA,once,TRBV25-1,CASSTPNTGELFF,TGTGCCAGCAGTACACCGAACACCGGGGAGCTGTTTTTT
TRBJ2-2,NA,NA,TRBV6-5,CVSKQTGLTGELFF,TGTGTCAGCAAACAGACAGGCCTCACCGGGGAGCTGTTTTTT
TRBJ1-1,TRBD1,NA,TRBV5-5,CASSYTGTANTEAFF,TGTGCCAGCAGCTATACCGGGACAGCGAACACTGAAGCTTTCTTT
TRBJ2-6,NA,NA,TRBV28,CASSLFGSGANVLTF,TGTGCCAGCAGTTTATTCGGCTCTGGGGCCAACGTCCTGACTTTC
TRBJ2-7,TRBD1,NA,TRBV27,CASSSYFRGREQYF,TGTGCCAGCAGTTCGTACTTCAGGGGGCGCGAGCAGTACTTC
TRBJ1-3,TRBD1,once,TRBV6-1,CASSELAAGTGGNTIYF,TGTGCCAGCAGTGAACTAGCTGCCGGGACAGGGGGGAACACCATATATTTT
TRBJ1-5,TRBD1,NA,TRBV7-3,CASSYPTGGEHGNQPQHF,TGTGCCAGCAGCTACCCGACAGGGGGCGAGCATGGCAATCAGCCCCAGCATTTT
TRBJ2-7,NA,NA,TRBV7-9,CASSLGSGMAGSSYEQYF,TGTGCCAGCAGCTTAGGGTCGGGTATGGCGGGGTCGTCCTACGAGCAGTACTTC
TRBJ2-5,TRBD2,NA,TRBV5-1,CASNETSGETQYF,TGCGCCAGCAACGAGACTAGCGGCGAGACCCAGTACTTC
TRBJ2-3,NA,NA,TRBV28,CASSLVTAGGAQYF,TGTGCCAGCAGTTTAGTGACAGCGGGCGGGGCGCAGTATTTT